Below, 29 T cell receptor beta chains from the same sample are listed, as sequenced in a study of T cells in Graves' hyperthyroidism and ophthalmopathy. RNA transcripts provided the source from which TCR beta CDR3 regions were amplified. RT-PCR in the first round (using the HTBI primer set) targeted the TCR CDR3. From the multiplex PCR reads, TCRdb called clonotypes with MiXCR, one entry per CDR3 protein. The table includes some 800,000 distinct CDR3 sequences, approximately 40% detected once. The sample comprised blood. These TCRs come from a young man with Graves' hyperthyroidism.

This clonotype appeared many times. The chain couples TRBV24-1 to TRBJ2-2; either TRBD1 or TRBD2 may supply D (6 bases each). Trimming removed 4 bases at V and 6 bases at J, with 14 bases between. The CDR3 runs 15 residues. CDR1 is KGHDR, CDR2 SFDVKD, per germline. The CDR3 nucleotides are TGTGCCACCAGTGAGGGTCGGGGGCATGCCGGGGAGCTGTTTTTT. Translation: CATSEGRGHAGELFF.

The sample holds a few counts of this clonotype. CDR3 sequence reads: CASSQAGRGYTF. Written as DNA, the CDR3 is TGTGCCAGCAGCCAAGCGGGTCGCGGCTACACCTTC. This chain connects TRBV12-3 or TRBV12-4 to TRBJ1-2; no firm D call. This CDR3 is 12 amino acids long. V gave up 6 bases and J gave up 8 bases, with 13 bases separating them.

At least ten counts were recorded for this clonotype. V and J are TRBV25-1 and TRBJ1-5; no reliable D call. CDR3 size: 15 residues. The germline V gene has CDR1 MGHDK and CDR2 SYGVNS. V was cut by 2 bases and J by 3 bases, with 11 bases left in between. Here the CDR3 reads CASSEGQTHNQPQHF. CDR3 nucleotides: TGTGCCAGCAGTGAAGGGCAGACTCACAATCAGCCCCAGCATTTT.

V usage is TRBV7-3 and J usage is TRBJ2-3; TRBD2 matches 9 bases. Per the germline V gene, CDR1 is SGHTA and CDR2 is FQGTGA. This CDR3 has 15 residues. Trimming cost V 2 bases and J 4 bases; bases outside gene matches: 4. The CDR3 nucleotides are TGTGCCAGCAGCTTAGGGACTAGCATTTCAGATACGCAGTATTTT. It encodes CASSLGTSISDTQYF.

This clonotype was seen repeatedly, ten times or more. The V gene is TRBV25-1, the J gene TRBJ1-1; D gene uncertain. V lost 10 bases and J 3 bases, leaving 9 bases between the germline ends. The germline V gene has CDR1 MGHDK and CDR2 SYGVNS. The CDR3 runs to 11 residues. The CDR3 here is CATGLDTEAFF. The CDR3 bases are TGTGCCACCGGTCTGGACACTGAAGCTTTCTTT.

The sample holds many counts of this clonotype. The gene calls are TRBV2 and TRBJ2-7, with a possible D match to TRBD2 (5 bases). This CDR3 spans 14 amino acids. The V end was cut by 10 bases, the J end by 1 base, with 17 bases between. CDR1 and CDR2 from the germline V gene are SNHLY and FYNNEI. CDR3 residues: CATQRDPASYEQYF. CDR3 nucleotides: TGTGCCACCCAACGGGATCCGGCGTCCTACGAGCAGTACTTC.

V usage is TRBV7-2 and J usage is TRBJ2-7; D gene uncertain. This CDR3 is built from 13 residues. Germline values: CDR1 SGHTA, CDR2 FQGNSA. V was shortened by 3 bases and J by 2 bases, with 8 bases between the two germline ends. The CDR3 DNA reads as TGTGCCAGCAGCTTTGATGAGGCCTACGAGCAGTACTTC. It translates to CASSFDEAYEQYF.

The sample holds many counts of this clonotype. The chain combines TRBV11-2 with TRBJ2-5; D remains unclear. Germline values: CDR1 SGHAT, CDR2 FQNNGV. Trimming took 3 bases from V and 7 from J, leaving 12 bases between them. The CDR3 totals 13 residues. The CDR3 DNA reads as TGTGCCAGCAGCTTCTCTAGGGAAAGGACCCAGTACTTC. It specifies CASSFSRERTQYF.

This clonotype was counted only a few times. The chain couples TRBV9 to TRBJ1-2; TRBD1 is a possible D gene (6 bases). The germline V and J ends were trimmed by 3 bases and 2 bases, with 20 bases remaining between them. The CDR3 sequence is 17 residues long. Germline lookup yields CDR1 SGDLS and CDR2 YYNGEE. CDR3 DNA sequence: TGTGCCAGCAGCGGGGGCCCGGTCGGGGGGCACAACTATGGCTACACCTTC. Its protein product is CASSGGPVGGHNYGYTF.

CDR3 in DNA: TGTGCCAGTAGGCTCTCCGGGGAGCTGTTTTTT. As protein: CASRLSGELFF. This rearrangement joins TRBV19 to TRBJ2-2; D gene unclear. Germline V CDR1 and CDR2: LNHDA, SQIVND (reference sequence). The CDR3 is 11 amino acids. V dropped 6 bases and J dropped 6 bases, with 5 bases sitting between them.

This clonotype appeared many times. The chain is built from TRBV12-3 or TRBV12-4 and TRBJ1-1; D remains ambiguous. The CDR3 is 14 residues long. Trimming took 3 bases from V and 2 from J, leaving 10 bases between them. The DNA of the CDR3 is TGTGCCAGCAGTTTTGGTGGATACAACACTGAAGCTTTCTTT. Amino acids: CASSFGGYNTEAFF.

This clonotype was detected many times. The rearrangement uses TRBV19 and TRBJ2-6; 9 nucleotides agree with TRBD2. Germline CDR1 and CDR2: LNHDA and SQIVND (reference sequence). The CDR3 sequence is 19 residues long. Trimming took 4 bases from V and 0 from J; bases not matched to a gene: 10. The DNA of the CDR3 is TGTGCCAGTAGTACCATCGCGGGACTAGCCCGCTCTGGGGCCAACGTCCTGACTTTC. Its translation is CASSTIAGLARSGANVLTF.

Regarding this clonotype: One base away lies a much larger clone, so this may be a sequencing read error. The chain is built from TRBV2 and TRBJ2-6, with D possibly matching TRBD1 (5 bases). The CDR3 is 15 amino acids. Trimming removed 5 bases at V and 0 bases at J, with 8 bases between. Germline V CDR1 and CDR2: SNHLY, FYNNEI. The CDR3 spells CASSTGVSGANVLTF. In DNA form, the CDR3 reads TGTGCCAGCAGTACAGGAGTCTCTGGGGCCAACGTCCTGACTTTC.

In this sample, this clonotype turned up many times. The V and J genes are TRBV7-3 and TRBJ2-7, with TRBD2 matching 8 bases. V gave up 4 bases and J gave up 5 bases; unmatched junction bases: 13. Looked up from germline, CDR1 is SGHTA and CDR2 is FQGTGA. This CDR3 spans 16 amino acids. The CDR3 DNA follows: TGTGCCAGCAGCTCCCCCGGGGGGGGCCAAAAGGACGAGCAGTACTTC. Its translation is CASSSPGGGQKDEQYF.

The J gene is TRBJ2-7, the V gene TRBV10-3; no definite D call. The ends were cut back, 8 bases at V and 6 bases at J, with 2 bases in the middle. The CDR3 is 8 amino acids. Looked up from germline, CDR1 is ENHRY and CDR2 is SYGVKD. The CDR3 region is CAIGEQYF. For the CDR3, the DNA is TGTGCCATCGGCGAGCAGTACTTC.

This clonotype has more than one count but fewer than ten. V is TRBV24-1 and J is TRBJ2-2, with TRBD2 matching over 10 bases. Near its end, the DNA agrees better with TRBJ2-3, so the J call may be wrong. This CDR3 has 14 amino acids. In germline, CDR1 is KGHDR, CDR2 SFDVKD. This CDR3 is CATRGTSVSGGQYF. The CDR3 nucleotides are TGTGCCACCAGAGGGACTAGCGTATCCGGAGGGCAGTATTTT.

This clonotype was seen many times. This chain joins TRBV7-6 and TRBJ2-5, with TRBD2 matching 10 bases. CDR1 SGHVS and CDR2 FNYEAQ come from the germline V gene. The CDR3 spans 14 residues. The V and J ends lost 5 bases and 4 bases, in that order; junction bases with no gene match: 4. The CDR3 loop reads CASSHRLAGETQYF. CDR3 nucleotide sequence: TGTGCCAGCAGCCACCGACTAGCGGGAGAGACCCAGTACTTC. The full variable domain, rest sourced from reference TRBV7-6 and TRBJ2-5, is GAGVSQSPRYKVTKRGQDVALRCDPISGHVSLYWYRQALGQGPEFLTYFNYEAQQDKSGLPNDRFSAERPEGSISTLTIQRTEQRDSAMYRCASSHRLAGETQYFGPGTRLLVL.

About this clonotype: With a much larger clone just one base away, this may be a read error. V and J are TRBV19 and TRBJ1-5, with a weak D call TRBD1 (6 bases). CDR3 length: 14 amino acids. Germline V gives CDR1 LNHDA, CDR2 SQIVND (reference sequence). The CDR3: CGSGTGLNNQPQHF. CDR3 DNA sequence: TGTGGCAGTGGAACAGGGTTGAACAATCAGCCCCAGCATTTT.

The rearrangement uses TRBV19 and TRBJ1-1; D possibly corresponds to TRBD1 (6 bases). This CDR3 region has 13 residues. V was shortened by 4 bases and J by 5 bases, with 11 bases between the two germline ends. From germline, CDR1 is LNHDA and CDR2 SQIVND (reference sequence). The CDR3 region is CASSRGGWTEAFF. CDR3 sequence (DNA): TGTGCCAGTAGTAGGGGGGGCTGGACTGAAGCTTTCTTT.

This sequence joins TRBV10-2 and TRBJ1-2, with 9 bases matching TRBD1. V was clipped by 7 bases and J by 6 bases; unmatched bases: 6. The CDR3 is 13 residues long. Germline V gene sequence: CDR1 WSHSY, CDR2 SAAADI. CDR3 sequence reads: CASTRDRANGYTF. In nucleotides, the CDR3 is TGCGCCAGCACGCGGGACAGGGCGAATGGCTACACCTTC.

This clonotype was picked up a small number of times. The chain employs TRBV7-2 and TRBJ2-7, with 10 bases that match TRBD2. CDR1 is SGHTA and CDR2 is FQGNSA in the germline V gene. Trimming at V came to 4 bases and at J to 2 bases, leaving 5 bases not matched to a gene. CDR3 length: 15 residues. The CDR3 here is CASSSSGGATYEQYF. CDR3 sequence (DNA): TGTGCCAGCAGCTCGAGCGGGGGGGCCACCTACGAGCAGTACTTC. The full variable domain, rest sourced from reference TRBV7-2 and TRBJ2-7, is GAGVSQSPSNKVTEKGKDVELRCDPISGHTALYWYRQSLGQGLEFLIYFQGNSAPDKSGLPSDRFSAERTGGSVSTLTIQRTQQEDSAVYLCASSSSGGATYEQYFGPGTRLTVT.

Comments on this clonotype: The CDR3 carries no conserved terminal phenylalanine or tryptophan, so it likely arises from a read error. The rearrangement links TRBV5-6 to TRBJ2-7; D call uncertain. Trimming pared 0 bases from V and 8 bases from J, leaving 12 bases between. This CDR3 is built from 13 residues. Germline V gene data show CDR1 as SGHDT and CDR2 as YYEEEE. Here the CDR3 reads CASSLGPGDKQYY. The CDR3 DNA follows: TGTGCCAGCAGCTTGGGCCCTGGAGACAAGCAGTACTAC.

This clonotype has more than one count but fewer than ten. J is TRBJ2-7 and V is TRBV11-3; D may correspond to TRBD1 or TRBD2 (5 bases each). Trimming removed 5 bases from V and 6 bases from J, with 20 bases in between. Germline CDR1 is SGHNT and CDR2 is YENEEA. The CDR3 contains 15 residues. For the CDR3, the DNA is TGTGCCAGCAGCGCGCCCCGGGACCGGCACGGCGAGCAGTACTTC. Translated, it gives CASSAPRDRHGEQYF.

This clonotype has a handful of counts. This rearrangement joins TRBV5-4 to TRBJ2-7, with 7 bases that match TRBD1. The CDR3 is 14 amino acids. CDR1 and CDR2 from the germline V gene are SGHNT and YYREEE (reference sequence). V gave up 3 bases and J gave up 4 bases; unmatched junction bases: 7. CDR3 nucleotide sequence: TGTGCCAGCAGCTCCCGGGACAGAGAGTACGAGCAGTACTTC. This gives the protein CASSSRDREYEQYF.

The chain uses TRBV14 and TRBJ2-7; D ambiguous. CDR1 is SGHDN and CDR2 is FVKESK in the germline V gene. Trimming cost V 1 base and J 3 bases, with 13 bases left between them. The CDR3 consists of 15 residues. This chain's CDR3 is CASSQGVVGSYEQYF. The CDR3 DNA is TGTGCCAGCAGCCAAGGGGTCGTGGGAAGCTACGAGCAGTACTTC.

This clonotype was seen many times. The chain has TRBV19 and TRBJ1-1; D might be TRBD1 (5 bases). Germline CDR1 LNHDA, CDR2 SQIVND (reference sequence). The CDR3 length is 11 residues. The ends were cut back, 9 bases at V and 11 bases at J, with 16 bases in the middle. In DNA form, the CDR3 reads TGTGCCAGCCAAACAGGTTCCGGGGCTTTCTTT. Encoded protein: CASQTGSGAFF.

This clonotype was seen only once. It may be a read error: a sequence one base away is much more abundant. The gene calls are TRBV7-9 and TRBJ2-5; D not resolved. Germline CDR1 SEHNR, CDR2 FQNEAQ (reference sequence). The CDR3 covers 13 residues. For the CDR3, the DNA is TGTGCCGGCAGCTTACCCCCAGCAGAGACCCAGTACTTC. Encoded protein: CAGSLPPAETQYF.

The chain employs TRBV29-1 and TRBJ2-5, with a tentative D call TRBD1 (6 bases). The germline V gene encodes CDR1 SQVTM and CDR2 ANQGSEA. The CDR3 is 8 residues long. With 4 bases removed from V and 14 bases from J, the gap between germline ends came to 8 bases. CDR3 region: CSVVDSYF. Here the CDR3 DNA reads TGCAGCGTTGTGGACAGTTACTTC.

The J gene is TRBJ1-6, the V gene TRBV25-1, with 7 bases aligning to TRBD1. Per the germline V gene, CDR1 is MGHDK and CDR2 is SYGVNS. The CDR3 runs 15 residues. The V gene end was trimmed by 5 bases and the J gene end by 8 bases; junction bases not matched to a gene: 9. CDR3 coding DNA: TGTGCCAGCAGTCACTTACAGGGGTTTGATTCACCCCTCCACTTT. Amino acid sequence: CASSHLQGFDSPLHF.